The subject of this entry is one T cell receptor beta chain. Its cognate antigen is unknown. The junction had 13 bases not matched to a gene; V was cut back by 8 bases and J by 6 bases. The CDR3 extends over 14 amino acids. Germline loops: CDR1 MNHEY, CDR2 SMNVEV (reference sequence). The sample is drawn from a study of blood T cells in healthy people across ages. Study-wide findings and caveats: Using unsorted PBMCs precluded a conclusive naive versus antigen-experienced comparison. Changes in expanded clonotypes were possibly confounded, as the CMV status of donors was unknown. Older age coincided with a roughly linear decline in TCR beta diversity per million T cells.

With a J-beta primer mix and a sample-barcoded 5' primer, a second PCR ran about 7 to 12 cycles. From the 5' RACE reads, TCRdb called clonotypes with MiXCR, one entry per CDR3 protein. The data contain more than 650,000 distinct CDR3 sequences, about 55% of them singletons. Per individual sample, total RNA of at least 6 micrograms was extracted. Sequenced: blood. The TCR originated in an elderly man in good health. This chain uses TRBV27 with TRBJ2-7, with 7 bases identical to TRBD2. In DNA, the CDR3 is TGTGCCAGCCCCTGGCGGGAGAAGTCGTTCGAGCAGTACTTC. Its translation: CASPWREKSFEQYF.